One and the same sample provided the 26 T cell receptor beta chains below, sequenced in a study of tissue T cells after allogeneic stem cell transplantation. Sequencing used immunoSEQ multiplex PCR; TCRdb keeps in-frame clones, though not all of them. The data hold 9,500 to 15,000 clones, with 70% observed a single time. The sequenced sample was tissue from the right colon, obtained at autopsy. The receptor source for this set is a woman aged 18-55 years with breast cancer.

J is TRBJ2-2 and V is TRBV7-3, with D maybe TRBD2 (5 bases). Trimming left V 2 bases short and J 4 bases short, with 8 bases between. Germline V gene lookup returns CDR1 SGHTA and CDR2 FQGTGA. This CDR3 is 14 amino acids long. The CDR3 reads CASSLSAGTGELFF. CDR3 in DNA: TGTGCCAGCAGCTTATCCGCGGGCACCGGGGAGCTGTTTTTT.

CDR3 residues: CASSPLHSGGEETQYF. As DNA, the CDR3 is TGTGCCAGCAGCCCCCTCCACAGCGGGGGGGAAGAGACCCAGTACTTC. The chain employs TRBV3-1 (or the pseudogene TRBV3-2) and TRBJ2-5; 10 bases align to TRBD2. The CDR3 totals 16 residues. The germline gives CDR1 LGHDT, CDR2 YNNKEL (reference sequence). The J segment lost 3 bases and the V segment lost 4 bases, leaving 8 bases of the junction unmatched.

The chain is built from TRBV7-2 and TRBJ2-7; D may correspond to TRBD1 or TRBD2 (5 bases each). CDR3 size: 16 residues. V shed 1 base and J shed 5 bases, with 18 bases lying between them. Per germline, CDR1 SGHTA and CDR2 FQGNSA. The CDR3 sequence is CASSLGAGRPRNEQYF. The CDR3, as DNA: TGTGCCAGCAGCTTAGGGGCAGGGAGACCGCGCAACGAGCAGTACTTC.

DNA of the CDR3: TGTGCCAGCAGTTCCTTATTGAGGGGGGCCTACAATGAGCAGTTCTTC. It translates to CASSSLLRGAYNEQFF. V is TRBV27 and J is TRBJ2-1; D tentatively reads TRBD1 or TRBD2 (6 bases each). CDR3 length: 16 residues. V lost 4 bases and J 2 bases, leaving 15 bases between the germline ends. The germline V gene encodes CDR1 MNHEY and CDR2 SMNVEV (reference sequence).

This chain uses TRBV28 with TRBJ2-7, with D perhaps TRBD2 (5 bases). The CDR3 loop spans 11 amino acids. The V end lost 3 bases, the J end lost 9 bases, and 9 bases lay between the germline ends. Germline CDR1 reads MDHEN; CDR2 reads SYDVKM. CDR3 protein: CASSFHRGQYF. The DNA of the CDR3 is TGTGCCAGCAGTTTCCACCGGGGGCAGTACTTC.

The V and J genes are TRBV19 and TRBJ1-5; D unclear. Trimming pared 8 bases from V and 2 bases from J, leaving 16 bases between. This CDR3 is built from 15 residues. Germline V gene data show CDR1 as LNHDA and CDR2 as SQIVND (reference sequence). The chain's CDR3 is CASGESSVGNQPQHF. The CDR3 region has the DNA TGTGCCAGTGGAGAGTCTAGTGTGGGCAATCAGCCCCAGCATTTT.

This clone was picked up a small number of times. The V gene is TRBV20-1, the J gene TRBJ2-3, with unresolved D. Trimming took off 6 bases at V and 14 bases at J, with 18 bases between the two ends. This CDR3 has 11 amino acids. Germline loops: CDR1 DFQATT, CDR2 SNEGSKA (reference sequence). The CDR3 loop reads CSAPESTARYF. CDR3 sequence (DNA): TGCAGTGCCCCCGAGTCCACTGCTCGGTATTTT.

This clone was seen a handful of times. This chain connects TRBV7-9 to TRBJ1-1; D is unresolved. This CDR3 spans 14 amino acids. In germline, CDR1 is SEHNR, CDR2 FQNEAQ (reference sequence). The V gene lost 1 base and the J gene lost 7 bases, with 13 bases spanning the gap. The chain's CDR3 is CASSLDDPGSEAFF. The CDR3 DNA is TGTGCCAGCAGCTTAGATGACCCGGGCAGTGAAGCTTTCTTT. The entire variable domain, with the rest obtained from reference TRBV7-9 and TRBJ1-1, is as follows: DTGVSQNPRHKITKRGQNVTFRCDPISEHNRLYWYRQTLGQGPEFLTYFQNEAQLEKSRLLSDRFSAERPKGSFSTLEIQRTEQGDSAMYLCASSLDDPGSEAFFGQGTRLTVV.

This chain uses TRBV5-6 with TRBJ1-6; tentatively, D is TRBD1 (5 bases). V lost 3 bases, J lost 7 bases, and 11 bases lay in between. Germline values: CDR1 SGHDT, CDR2 YYEEEE. The CDR3 has 14 residues. This chain's CDR3 is CASSSGLKNSPLHF. The CDR3, as DNA: TGTGCCAGCAGCTCGGGACTGAAGAATTCACCCCTCCACTTT.

The chain uses TRBV6-5 and TRBJ2-7, with 13 bases identical to TRBD2. The length of the CDR3 is 16 residues. Per the germline V gene, CDR1 is MNHEY and CDR2 is SVGAGI. Unmatched junction bases numbered 3, after V lost 4 bases and J lost 0 bases. The CDR3 is CASSLGTSGNSYEQYF. The DNA of the CDR3 is TGTGCCAGCAGTTTGGGGACTAGCGGGAACTCCTACGAGCAGTACTTC.

This clone was found once. The chain uses TRBV3-1 (or the pseudogene TRBV3-2) and TRBJ2-5, with TRBD1 as a possible D gene (6 bases). Trimming cost V 1 base and J 5 bases, with 14 bases left between them. The CDR3 has 15 residues. The germline V gene has CDR1 LGHDT and CDR2 YNNKEL (reference sequence). Here the CDR3 reads CASSQGAGDGETQYF. The CDR3 nucleotides are TGTGCCAGCAGCCAAGGGGCAGGGGACGGGGAGACCCAGTACTTC.

The rearrangement joins TRBV6-5 to TRBJ1-5, with D hard to call. V was trimmed by 2 bases and J by 0 bases, leaving 2 bases between them. The germline gives CDR1 MNHEY, CDR2 SVGAGI. This CDR3 comprises 13 residues. The CDR3 sequence: CASSYDSNQPQHF. CDR3 in DNA: TGTGCCAGCAGTTACGATAGCAATCAGCCCCAGCATTTT.

This clone was counted a few times. The chain employs TRBV7-9 and TRBJ2-6, with D maybe TRBD2 (6 bases). The CDR3 contains 16 residues. Trimming removed 6 bases at V and 4 bases at J, with 16 bases between. Germline V gives CDR1 SEHNR, CDR2 FQNEAQ (reference sequence). The CDR3 DNA reads as TGTGCCAGCAGTCTCGGGGAGGTCTCAGGGGCCAACGTCCTGACTTTC. It encodes CASSLGEVSGANVLTF. The whole variable domain, remainder taken from reference TRBV7-9 and TRBJ2-6, is DTGVSQNPRHKITKRGQNVTFRCDPISEHNRLYWYRQTLGQGPEFLTYFQNEAQLEKSRLLSDRFSAERPKGSFSTLEIQRTEQGDSAMYLCASSLGEVSGANVLTFGAGSRLTVL.

J is TRBJ2-4 and V is TRBV12-3 or TRBV12-4; D is possibly TRBD1 (6 bases). The V end lost 8 bases, the J end lost 7 bases, and 12 bases lay between the germline ends. The CDR3 runs 12 residues. The CDR3 is CASQRQGNIQYF. The DNA for the CDR3 is TGTGCCAGCCAAAGGCAGGGGAACATTCAGTACTTC.

This chain joins TRBV27 and TRBJ2-1, with D unresolved. The CDR3 has 16 amino acids. CDR1 is MNHEY and CDR2 is SMNVEV in the germline V gene (reference sequence). Trimming pared 2 bases from V and 0 bases from J, leaving 11 bases between. The CDR3 spells CASSLNRSPSYNEQFF. The CDR3 DNA sequence: TGTGCCAGCAGTTTAAATCGGAGTCCCTCCTACAATGAGCAGTTCTTC.

This clone was counted a few times. The chain employs TRBV5-1 and TRBJ1-3, with unresolved D. The germline V and J ends were trimmed by 1 base and 0 bases, with 14 bases remaining between them. This CDR3 contains 17 residues. Germline lookup yields CDR1 SGHRS and CDR2 YFSETQ. CDR3 amino acids: CASSLNEAGDSGNTIYF. In nucleotides, the CDR3 is TGCGCCAGCAGCTTGAATGAGGCAGGAGACTCTGGAAACACCATATATTTT.

The gene calls are TRBV21-1 and TRBJ2-5. TRBV21-1 is an annotated pseudogene. CDR3 length: 15 amino acids. The CDR3 region is CASSKVGTTQETQYF. The CDR3 DNA is TGTGCCAGCAGCAAAGTGGGGACCACTCAAGAGACCCAGTACTTC.

Only one count was recorded for this clone. The chain couples TRBV7-9 to TRBJ2-5, with 7 bases lining up with TRBD1. The CDR3 runs to 14 residues. The V gene's germline CDR1 is SEHNR and CDR2 FQNEAQ (reference sequence). With V trimmed by 4 bases and J by 5 bases, 7 bases remained unmatched. The CDR3: CASSSGSQGETQYF. The CDR3, as DNA: TGTGCCAGCAGCTCAGGATCACAGGGGGAGACCCAGTACTTC.

In its sample, this clone is medium-sized. The chain links TRBV7-2 to TRBJ2-7, with D hard to call. Trimming cost V 5 bases and J 3 bases, with 14 bases left between them. The CDR3 contains 14 residues. Germline CDR1 reads SGHTA; CDR2 reads FQGNSA. The CDR3 DNA reads TGTGCCAGCAGCGATAATAGAGAATACTACGAGCAGTACTTC. It yields the protein CASSDNREYYEQYF.

This clone was observed a single time. This chain links TRBV28 with TRBJ2-2, with TRBD2 identical over 13 bases. This CDR3 has 15 residues. V trimming: 8 bases; J trimming: 4 bases; junction bases outside the gene matches: 4. The germline gives CDR1 MDHEN, CDR2 SYDVKM. The CDR3 is CASRTSGRVTGELFF. Written as DNA, the CDR3 is TGTGCCAGCCGGACTAGCGGGAGAGTCACCGGGGAGCTGTTTTTT.

The chain combines TRBV2 with TRBJ1-2, with 8 bases that match TRBD1. The CDR3 is made up of 16 amino acids. Germline V lookup: CDR1 SNHLY, CDR2 FYNNEI. The ends lost 2 bases at V and 8 bases at J; junction bases unmatched: 13. In DNA, the CDR3 is TGTGCCAGCAGTGAAACTGAGATATGGACAGGGAGGGGCTACACCTTC. Translating it yields CASSETEIWTGRGYTF. The whole variable domain, remainder taken from reference TRBV2 and TRBJ1-2, is EPEVTQTPSHQVTQMGQEVILRCVPISNHLYFYWYRQILGQKVEFLVSFYNNEISEKSEIFDDQFSVERPDGSNFTLKIRSTKLEDSAMYFCASSETEIWTGRGYTFGSGTRLTVV.

The CDR3 region is CASSLDRGETQYF. The CDR3 DNA is TGTGCCAGCTCACTGGACAGGGGAGAGACCCAGTACTTC. This sequence joins TRBV18 and TRBJ2-5; 9 bases line up with TRBD1. Germline loops: CDR1 KGHSH, CDR2 LQKENI. The CDR3 has 13 residues. The ends lost 4 bases at V and 4 bases at J; junction bases unmatched: 1.

J is TRBJ2-3 and V is TRBV19; 10 nucleotides align to TRBD1. V lost 4 bases, J lost 2 bases, and 9 bases stayed unmatched. This CDR3 comprises 17 residues. Germline CDR1 is LNHDA and CDR2 is SQIVND (reference sequence). The CDR3 sequence is CASSNPPGQGNTDTQYF. CDR3 DNA: TGTGCCAGTAGTAATCCCCCGGGACAGGGGAACACAGATACGCAGTATTTT.

The CDR3, as DNA: TGTGCCACCCACAGTAGCGGGGGCCCCACCGAGCAGTACTTC. Its translation is CATHSSGGPTEQYF. The chain couples TRBV19 to TRBJ2-7; 9 bases are shared with TRBD2. This CDR3 is built from 14 residues. Germline V lookup: CDR1 LNHDA, CDR2 SQIVND (reference sequence). J gave up 6 bases and V 10 bases, and 13 bases lay outside the gene matches.

The DNA for the CDR3 is TGTGCCAGCAGTCAGGCGACCGGGGCCAACGTCCTGACTTTC. Encoded protein: CASSQATGANVLTF. The chain joins TRBV2 to TRBJ2-6; D is unclear. CDR1 is SNHLY, CDR2 FYNNEI, per germline. This CDR3 comprises 14 residues. The V gene lost 5 bases and the J gene lost 4 bases, with 9 bases spanning the gap.

The CDR3 DNA reads TGTGCCAGCAGCCAACCAGGGGCGGAGGTGAACACTGAAGCTTTCTTT. This gives the protein CASSQPGAEVNTEAFF. This chain joins TRBV4-2 and TRBJ1-1; possible D gene TRBD1, 6 bases. V was pared by 2 bases and J by 0 bases, with 13 bases between. CDR3 length: 16 amino acids. Germline CDR1 LGHNA, CDR2 YNFKEQ.